The subject of this entry is one T cell receptor beta chain. Its specificity is not known. The data derive from a study of T cells in Graves' hyperthyroidism and ophthalmopathy. Whole-study findings and limits: Median prediction lead before ophthalmopathy onset was 6.5 months with the model.

Amplification of TCR beta CDR3 regions used RNA as the template. The study used the HTBI primer set for a first-round RT-PCR of the TCR CDR3. TCRdb itself ran the multiplex PCR reads through MiXCR, one entry per CDR3 protein. The sample yields around 660,000 distinct CDR3 sequences, less than 45% seen once. V gave up 7 bases and J gave up 10 bases, with 29 bases separating them. The CDR3 has 17 amino acids. Thyroid ultrasound, orbital computed tomography, clinical symptoms, and serum thyroxine and TRAb underpinned diagnoses. The receptor comes from an adult man with Graves' disease, either hyperthyroidism or ophthalmopathy (not recorded which). This rearrangement joins TRBV12-3 or TRBV12-4 to TRBJ1-3; no clear D. The material sequenced was peripheral blood or thyroid tissue (not recorded which). The CDR3 is CASTPEVGPGLRGTIYF. The CDR3 bases are TGTGCCAGCACACCTGAAGTTGGGCCGGGCCTGCGAGGGACCATATATTTT.